This T cell receptor (beta chain) was identified in a study of shared clonotypes between healthy human individuals. Study-level information: CD4 naive and CD4 memory each took three plates per donor, while CD8 naive took two and CD8 memory one.

CD45RO negativity and positive selection for CCR7 defined naive CD8 cells, a population that excluded terminally differentiated effector memory CD45RA+ cells. Every one of the donors was a Caucasian adult that lived in Nashville, Tennessee. Findings and limits, study-wide: Rarefaction analysis demonstrated incomplete sorted-subset sequencing notwithstanding large depth.

About this clone itself: Its antigen is not known.

The CDR3 runs to 12 residues. Trimming shortened V by 6 bases and J by 3 bases, and 6 bases separated the two germline ends. Germline V gene lookup returns CDR1 SNHLY and CDR2 FYNNEI. The assay used deep level. Sequencing was performed with immunoSEQ multiplex PCR; in TCRdb, only in-frame clones are kept and a portion is missing. The table includes 750,000 to 1,000,000 clones, 85% to 95% detected once. This TCR was sampled from a man under 40 in good health. The V gene is TRBV2, the J gene TRBJ2-4, with D maybe TRBD2 (5 bases). Sequencing was performed on naive CD8+ T cells sorted from blood. In DNA, the CDR3 is TGTGCCAGCAGCGAGGGCAAAAACATTCAGTACTTC. It codes for CASSEGKNIQYF.